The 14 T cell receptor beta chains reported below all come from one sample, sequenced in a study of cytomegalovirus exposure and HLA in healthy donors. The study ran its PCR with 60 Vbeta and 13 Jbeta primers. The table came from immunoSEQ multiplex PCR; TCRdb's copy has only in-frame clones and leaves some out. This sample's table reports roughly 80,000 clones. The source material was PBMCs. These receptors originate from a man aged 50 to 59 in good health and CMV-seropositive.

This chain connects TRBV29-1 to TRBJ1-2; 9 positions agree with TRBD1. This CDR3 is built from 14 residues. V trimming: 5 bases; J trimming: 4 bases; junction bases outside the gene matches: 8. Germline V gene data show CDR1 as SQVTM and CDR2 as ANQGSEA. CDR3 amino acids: CSVPPGQGRYGYTF. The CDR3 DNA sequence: TGCAGCGTTCCCCCGGGACAGGGTCGCTATGGCTACACCTTC. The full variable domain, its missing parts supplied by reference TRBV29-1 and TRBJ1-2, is SAVISQKPSRDICQRGTSLTIQCQVDSQVTMMFWYRQQPGQSLTLIATANQGSEATYESGFVIDKFPISRPNLTFSTLTVSNMSPEDSSIYLCSVPPGQGRYGYTFGSGTRLTVV.

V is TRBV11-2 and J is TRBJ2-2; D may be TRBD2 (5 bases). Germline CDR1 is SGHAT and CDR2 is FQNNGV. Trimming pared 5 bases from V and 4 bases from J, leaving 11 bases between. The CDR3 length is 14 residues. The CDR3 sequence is CASSPPAGTGELFF. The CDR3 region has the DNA TGTGCCAGCAGCCCCCCGGCGGGCACCGGGGAGCTGTTTTTT.

The CDR3 DNA is TGCGCCAGCAGCCATCCGACAGGGGCTACCACCGGGGAGCTGTTTTTT. Its translation: CASSHPTGATTGELFF. The chain recombines TRBV4-1 with TRBJ2-2; 8 bases align to TRBD1. In germline, CDR1 is MGHRA, CDR2 YSYEKL. V lost 3 bases and J lost 4; bases outside the gene matches: 7. The CDR3 has 16 residues.

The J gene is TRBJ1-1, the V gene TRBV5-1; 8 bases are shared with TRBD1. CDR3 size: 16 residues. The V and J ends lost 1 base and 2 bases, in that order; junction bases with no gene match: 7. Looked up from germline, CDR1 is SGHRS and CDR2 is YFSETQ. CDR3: CASSLTGGEVNTEAFF. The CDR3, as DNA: TGCGCCAGCAGCTTGACAGGGGGGGAGGTAAACACTGAAGCTTTCTTT.

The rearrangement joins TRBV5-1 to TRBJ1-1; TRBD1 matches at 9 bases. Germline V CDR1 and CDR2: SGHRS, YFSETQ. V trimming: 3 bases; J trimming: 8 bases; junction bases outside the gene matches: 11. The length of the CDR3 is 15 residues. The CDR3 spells CASSYGQGTSVEAFF. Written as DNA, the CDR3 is TGCGCCAGCAGCTACGGACAGGGGACGTCCGTGGAAGCTTTCTTT. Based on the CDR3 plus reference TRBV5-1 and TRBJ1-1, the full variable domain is KAGVTQTPRYLIKTRGQQVTLSCSPISGHRSVSWYQQTPGQGLQFLFEYFSETQRNKGNFPGRFSGRQFSNSRSEMNVSTLELGDSALYLCASSYGQGTSVEAFFGQGTRLTVV.

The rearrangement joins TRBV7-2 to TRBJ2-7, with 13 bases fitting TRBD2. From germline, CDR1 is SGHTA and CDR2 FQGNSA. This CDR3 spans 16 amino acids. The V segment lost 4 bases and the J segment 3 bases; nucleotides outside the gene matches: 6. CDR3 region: CASSSGLAGDRYEQYV. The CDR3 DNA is TGTGCCAGCAGCTCCGGACTAGCGGGGGATCGCTACGAGCAGTACGTC.

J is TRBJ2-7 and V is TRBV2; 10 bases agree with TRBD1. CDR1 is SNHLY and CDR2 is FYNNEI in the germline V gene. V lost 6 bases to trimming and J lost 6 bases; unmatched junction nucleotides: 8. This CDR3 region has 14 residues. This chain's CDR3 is CASRVGRQGAEQYF. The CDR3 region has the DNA TGTGCCAGCAGAGTGGGGAGACAGGGGGCCGAGCAGTACTTC. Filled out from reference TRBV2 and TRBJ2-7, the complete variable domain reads EPEVTQTPSHQVTQMGQEVILRCVPISNHLYFYWYRQILGQKVEFLVSFYNNEISEKSEIFDDQFSVERPDGSNFTLKIRSTKLEDSAMYFCASRVGRQGAEQYFGPGTRLTVT.

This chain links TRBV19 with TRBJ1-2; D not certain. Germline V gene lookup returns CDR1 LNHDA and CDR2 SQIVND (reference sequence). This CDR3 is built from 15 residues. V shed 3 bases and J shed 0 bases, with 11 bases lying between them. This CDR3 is CASSIERLPNYGYTF. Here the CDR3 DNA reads TGTGCCAGTAGTATTGAGCGGCTTCCTAACTATGGCTACACCTTC. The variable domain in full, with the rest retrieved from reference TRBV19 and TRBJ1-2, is DGGITQSPKYLFRKEGQNVTLSCEQNLNHDAMYWYRQDPGQGLRLIYYSQIVNDFQKGDIAEGYSVSREKKESFPLTVTSAQKNPTAFYLCASSIERLPNYGYTFGSGTRLTVV.

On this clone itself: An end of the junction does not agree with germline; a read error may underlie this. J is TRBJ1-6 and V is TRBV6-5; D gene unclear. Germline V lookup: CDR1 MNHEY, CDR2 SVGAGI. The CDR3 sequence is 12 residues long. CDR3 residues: CASTREARQLNF. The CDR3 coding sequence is TGTGCCAGCACCCGAGAAGCCAGGCAACTCAATTTT.

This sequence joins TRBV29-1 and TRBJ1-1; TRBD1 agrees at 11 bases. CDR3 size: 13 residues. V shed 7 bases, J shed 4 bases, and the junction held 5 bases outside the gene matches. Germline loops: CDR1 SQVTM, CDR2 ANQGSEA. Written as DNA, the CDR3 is TGCAGCGCTACGGGACAGGGGGTCACTGAAGCTTTCTTT. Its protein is CSATGQGVTEAFF. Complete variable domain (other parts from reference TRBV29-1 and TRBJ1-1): SAVISQKPSRDICQRGTSLTIQCQVDSQVTMMFWYRQQPGQSLTLIATANQGSEATYESGFVIDKFPISRPNLTFSTLTVSNMSPEDSSIYLCSATGQGVTEAFFGQGTRLTVV.

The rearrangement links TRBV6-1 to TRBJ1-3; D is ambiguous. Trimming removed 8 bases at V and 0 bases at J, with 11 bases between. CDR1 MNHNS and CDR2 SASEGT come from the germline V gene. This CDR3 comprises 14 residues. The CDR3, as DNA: TGTGCCAGCGCTGAGTCCCGCTCTGGAAACACCATATATTTT. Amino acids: CASAESRSGNTIYF.

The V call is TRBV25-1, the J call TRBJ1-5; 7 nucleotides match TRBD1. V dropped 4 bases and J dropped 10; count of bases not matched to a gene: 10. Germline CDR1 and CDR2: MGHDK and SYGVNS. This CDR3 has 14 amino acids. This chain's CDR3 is CASSGWTGVGPQHF. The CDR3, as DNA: TGTGCCAGCAGTGGTTGGACAGGCGTTGGCCCCCAGCATTTT. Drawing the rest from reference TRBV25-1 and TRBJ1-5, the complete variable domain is EADIYQTPRYLVIGTGKKITLECSQTMGHDKMYWYQQDPGMELHLIHYSYGVNSTEKGDLSSESTVSRIRTEHFPLTLESARPSHTSQYLCASSGWTGVGPQHFGDGTRLSIL.

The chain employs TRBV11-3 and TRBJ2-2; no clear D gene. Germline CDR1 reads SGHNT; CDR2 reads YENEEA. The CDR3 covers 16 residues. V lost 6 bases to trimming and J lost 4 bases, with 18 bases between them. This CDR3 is CASSPRPRRGTGELFF. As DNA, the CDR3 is TGTGCCAGCAGTCCGCGGCCCCGTCGCGGCACCGGGGAGCTGTTTTTT.

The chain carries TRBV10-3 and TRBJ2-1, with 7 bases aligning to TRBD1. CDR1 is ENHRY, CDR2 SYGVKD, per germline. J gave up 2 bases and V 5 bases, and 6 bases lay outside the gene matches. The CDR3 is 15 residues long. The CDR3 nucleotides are TGTGCCATCAGTAAAGACAGGGTGACCTACAATGAGCAGTTCTTC. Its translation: CAISKDRVTYNEQFF.